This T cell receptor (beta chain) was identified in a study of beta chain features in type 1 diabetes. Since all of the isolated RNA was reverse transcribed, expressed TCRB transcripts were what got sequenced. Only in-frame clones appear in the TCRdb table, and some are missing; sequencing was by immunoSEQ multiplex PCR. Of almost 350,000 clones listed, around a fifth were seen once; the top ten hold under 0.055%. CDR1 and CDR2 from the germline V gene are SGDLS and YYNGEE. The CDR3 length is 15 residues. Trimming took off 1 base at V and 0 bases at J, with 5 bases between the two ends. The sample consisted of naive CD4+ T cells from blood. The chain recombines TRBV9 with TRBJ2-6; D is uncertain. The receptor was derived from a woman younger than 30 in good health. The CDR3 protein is CASSVRSSGANVLTF. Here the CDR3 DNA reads TGTGCCAGCAGCGTACGGAGCTCTGGGGCCAACGTCCTGACTTTC.